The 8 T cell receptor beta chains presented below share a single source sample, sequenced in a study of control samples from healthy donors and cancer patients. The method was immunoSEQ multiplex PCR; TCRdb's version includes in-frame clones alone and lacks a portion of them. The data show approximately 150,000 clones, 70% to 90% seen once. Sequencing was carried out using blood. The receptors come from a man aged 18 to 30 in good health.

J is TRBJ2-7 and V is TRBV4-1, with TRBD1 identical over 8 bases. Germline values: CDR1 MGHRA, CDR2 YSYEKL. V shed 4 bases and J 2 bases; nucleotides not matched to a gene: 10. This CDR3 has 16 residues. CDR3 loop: CASSLLTGGTPYEQYF. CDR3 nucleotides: TGCGCCAGCAGCCTACTCACAGGGGGTACCCCCTACGAGCAGTACTTC.

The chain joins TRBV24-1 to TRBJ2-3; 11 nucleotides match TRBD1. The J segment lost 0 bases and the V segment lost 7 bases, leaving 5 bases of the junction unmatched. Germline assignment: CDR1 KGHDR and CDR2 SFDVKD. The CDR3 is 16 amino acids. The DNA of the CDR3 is TGTGCCACCAGCCCACGGACAGGGGGCAGCACAGATACGCAGTATTTT. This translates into CATSPRTGGSTDTQYF.

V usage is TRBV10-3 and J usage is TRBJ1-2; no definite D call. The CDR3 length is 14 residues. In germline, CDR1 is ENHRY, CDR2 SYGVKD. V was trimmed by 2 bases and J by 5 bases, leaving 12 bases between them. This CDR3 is CAISELGSEYGYTF. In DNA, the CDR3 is TGTGCCATCAGTGAGCTTGGGTCAGAGTATGGCTACACCTTC.

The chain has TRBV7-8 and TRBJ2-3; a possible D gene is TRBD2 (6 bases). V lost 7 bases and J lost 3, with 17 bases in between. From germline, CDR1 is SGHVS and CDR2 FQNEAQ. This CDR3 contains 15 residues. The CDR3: CASTDSGHPTDTQYF. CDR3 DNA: TGTGCCAGCACCGATAGCGGACATCCAACAGATACGCAGTATTTT.

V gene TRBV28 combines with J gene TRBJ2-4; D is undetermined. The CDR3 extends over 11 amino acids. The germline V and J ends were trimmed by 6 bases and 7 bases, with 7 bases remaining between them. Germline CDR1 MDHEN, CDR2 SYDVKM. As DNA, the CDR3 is TGTGCCAGCAGGGGTGGGAACATTCAGTACTTC. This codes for CASRGGNIQYF. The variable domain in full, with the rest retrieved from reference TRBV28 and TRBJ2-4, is DVKVTQSSRYLVKRTGEKVFLECVQDMDHENMFWYRQDPGLGLRLIYFSYDVKMKEKGDIPEGYSVSREKKERFSLILESASTNQTSMYLCASRGGNIQYFGAGTRLSVL.

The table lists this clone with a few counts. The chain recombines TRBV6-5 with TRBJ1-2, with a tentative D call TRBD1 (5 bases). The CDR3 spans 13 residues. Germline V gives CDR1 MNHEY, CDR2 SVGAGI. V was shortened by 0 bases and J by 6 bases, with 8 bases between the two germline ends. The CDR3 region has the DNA TGTGCCAGCAGTTACTCCAGGGTCGATGGCTACACCTTC. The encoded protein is CASSYSRVDGYTF.

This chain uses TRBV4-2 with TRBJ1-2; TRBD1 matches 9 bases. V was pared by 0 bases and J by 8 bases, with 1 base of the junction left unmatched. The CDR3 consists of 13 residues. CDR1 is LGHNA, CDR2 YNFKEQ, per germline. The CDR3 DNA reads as TGTGCCAGCAGCCAAGAAGGACAGGGGGGCTACACCTTC. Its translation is CASSQEGQGGYTF.

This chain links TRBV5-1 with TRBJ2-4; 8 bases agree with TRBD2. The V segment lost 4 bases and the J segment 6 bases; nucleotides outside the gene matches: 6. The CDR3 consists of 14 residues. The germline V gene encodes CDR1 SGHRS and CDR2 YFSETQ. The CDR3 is CASSLPGGANIQYF. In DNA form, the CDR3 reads TGCGCCAGCAGCCTCCCGGGAGGGGCAAACATTCAGTACTTC.